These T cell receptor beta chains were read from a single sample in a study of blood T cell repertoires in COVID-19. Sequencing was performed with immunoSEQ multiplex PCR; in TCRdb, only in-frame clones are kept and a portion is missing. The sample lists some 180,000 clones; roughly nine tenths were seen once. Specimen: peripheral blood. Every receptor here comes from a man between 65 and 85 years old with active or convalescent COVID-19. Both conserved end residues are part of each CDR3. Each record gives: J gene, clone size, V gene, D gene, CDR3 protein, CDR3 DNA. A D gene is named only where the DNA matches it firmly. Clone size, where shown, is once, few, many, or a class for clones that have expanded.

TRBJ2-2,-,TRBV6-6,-,CASRPTGYFGELFF,TGTGCCAGCAGGCCCACAGGGTACTTCGGGGAGCTGTTTTTT
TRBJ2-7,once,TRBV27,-,CASSLFLTHSYEQYF,TGTGCCAGCAGTTTATTTCTGACTCACTCCTACGAGCAGTACTTC
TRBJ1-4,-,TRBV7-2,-,CASSFERTNEKLFF,TGTGCCAGCAGCTTCGAGAGAACTAATGAAAAACTGTTTTTT
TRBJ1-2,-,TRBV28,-,CASSLGAGGYTF,TGTGCCAGCAGTTTGGGGGCGGGTGGCTACACCTTC
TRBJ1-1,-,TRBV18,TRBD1,CASSPRQGTDDTEAFF,TGTGCCAGCTCTCCGAGACAGGGAACGGATGACACTGAAGCTTTCTTT
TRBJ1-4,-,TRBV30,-,CASQGRANEKLFF,TGTGCATCGCAGGGGAGGGCTAATGAAAAACTGTTTTTT
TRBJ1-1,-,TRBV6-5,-,CASRGLPGGTEAFF,TGTGCCAGCAGGGGACTTCCGGGCGGTACTGAAGCTTTCTTT
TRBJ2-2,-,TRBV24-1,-,CATKGVNTGELFF,TGTGCCACCAAAGGGGTAAACACCGGGGAGCTGTTTTTT
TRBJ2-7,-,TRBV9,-,CASSEGNGALGEQYF,TGTGCCAGCAGCGAGGGGAATGGGGCCCTTGGTGAGCAGTACTTC
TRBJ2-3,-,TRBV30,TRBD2,CAWSVGLAAQYF,TGTGCCTGGAGTGTAGGACTAGCGGCGCAGTATTTT
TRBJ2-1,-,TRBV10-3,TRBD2,CAISNAPGTTAYNEQFF,TGTGCCATCAGTAACGCCCCCGGGACTACCGCCTACAATGAGCAGTTCTTC
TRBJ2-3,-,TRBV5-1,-,CASSPGGPSTDTQYF,TGCGCCAGCAGCCCCGGGGGACCTAGCACAGATACGCAGTATTTT
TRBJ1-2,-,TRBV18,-,CASSPGNHYGYTF,TGTGCCAGCTCGCCCGGGAACCACTATGGCTACACCTTC
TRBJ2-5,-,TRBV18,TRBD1,CASSPGQGYQETQYF,TGTGCCAGCTCACCAGGACAGGGGTACCAAGAGACCCAGTACTTC
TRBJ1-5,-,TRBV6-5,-,CASRLQGFSNQPQHF,TGTGCCAGCAGGCTACAGGGTTTCAGCAATCAGCCCCAGCATTTT
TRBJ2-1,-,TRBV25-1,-,CASSGGSYNEQFF,TGTGCCAGCAGTGGAGGCTCCTACAATGAGCAGTTCTTC
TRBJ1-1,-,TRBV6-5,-,CASSSPRGGSGTEAFF,TGTGCCAGCAGTTCTCCAAGGGGGGGTTCGGGCACTGAAGCTTTCTTT
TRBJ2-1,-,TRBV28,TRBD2,CASDGTGGTSSYNEQFF,TGTGCCAGCGATGGGACGGGAGGGACCAGCTCCTACAATGAGCAGTTCTTC
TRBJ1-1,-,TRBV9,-,CASSPGVDTEAFF,TGTGCCAGCAGCCCCGGGGTTGACACTGAAGCTTTCTTT
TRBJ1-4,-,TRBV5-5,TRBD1,CASSNRDRLDEKLFF,TGTGCCAGCAGCAACCGGGACAGGTTAGATGAAAAACTGTTTTTT
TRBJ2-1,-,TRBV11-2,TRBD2,CASSPWTSGNQDEQFF,TGTGCCAGCAGCCCATGGACTAGCGGGAATCAGGATGAGCAGTTCTTC
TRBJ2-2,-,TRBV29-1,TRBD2,CSVEEGGANTGELFF,TGCAGCGTTGAAGAGGGAGGGGCGAACACCGGGGAGCTGTTTTTT
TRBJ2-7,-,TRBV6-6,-,CASSYWVEDEQYF,TGTGCCAGCAGTTACTGGGTAGAGGACGAGCAGTACTTC
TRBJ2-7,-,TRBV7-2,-,CASSYGHGLYEQYF,TGTGCCAGCAGCTACGGACATGGTCTCTACGAGCAGTACTTC
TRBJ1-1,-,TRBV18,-,CASSGVGVGLNTEAFF,TGTGCCAGCTCAGGGGTGGGAGTAGGGCTGAACACTGAAGCTTTCTTT